Shown below are 30 T cell receptor beta chains from a single sample sequenced in a study of early T cells in non-severe SARS-CoV-2 infection. TCRdb reprocessed the 5' RACE reads with MiXCR, giving one entry per CDR3 protein. Altogether about 43,000 distinct CDR3 sequences are present, approximately 10% being singletons, with the ten largest covering 8.5% to 10%. Sequencing was done on a sample of whole blood. These TCRs come from an adult who was a healthcare worker with PCR-confirmed SARS-CoV-2 infection or an uninfected control (not recorded which).

This clonotype occurred many times. The chain carries TRBV29-1 and TRBJ2-2; no clear D gene. Trimming left V 3 bases short and J 0 bases short, with 5 bases between. CDR1 is SQVTM, CDR2 ANQGSEA, per germline. The CDR3 totals 13 residues. The CDR3 protein is CSVDTTNTGELFF. CDR3 coding DNA: TGCAGCGTTGACACCACGAACACCGGGGAGCTGTTTTTT.

This clonotype was counted many times. V usage is TRBV9 and J usage is TRBJ2-7; D is perhaps TRBD1 or TRBD2 (5 bases each). The CDR3 runs to 13 residues. V gave up 2 bases and J gave up 4 bases, with 10 bases separating them. CDR1 SGDLS and CDR2 YYNGEE come from the germline V gene. In DNA form, the CDR3 reads TGTGCCAGCAGCGTGGGGGTAAGATACGAGCAGTACTTC. It translates to CASSVGVRYEQYF.

This chain links TRBV12-3 or TRBV12-4 with TRBJ1-5, with 7 bases aligning to TRBD1. With V trimmed by 8 bases and J by 7 bases, 5 bases remained unmatched. This CDR3 has 12 residues. The CDR3 DNA follows: TGTGCCAGCGGGACAGCCCGACAGCCCCAGCATTTT. Its protein product is CASGTARQPQHF.

The chain has TRBV11-2 and TRBJ2-2, with D perhaps TRBD2 (5 bases). V lost 4 bases and J lost 7, with 13 bases in between. Germline CDR1 reads SGHAT; CDR2 reads FQNNGV. There are 14 residues in the CDR3. CDR3 sequence: CASSWGANGGELFF. The CDR3 DNA reads TGTGCCAGCAGCTGGGGAGCGAACGGCGGGGAGCTGTTTTTT.

This clonotype has a single count. The chain uses TRBV11-3 and TRBJ2-5; D possibly corresponds to TRBD1 (6 bases). V lost 5 bases to trimming and J lost 4 bases, with 8 bases between them. The CDR3 totals 12 residues. Germline CDR1 is SGHNT and CDR2 is YENEEA. The CDR3 sequence is CASSKQGETQYF. CDR3 in DNA: TGTGCCAGCAGCAAACAGGGAGAGACCCAGTACTTC.

This clonotype was detected many times. The V and J genes are TRBV6-2 or TRBV6-3 and TRBJ1-1; D is ambiguous. Germline V gives CDR1 MNHEY, CDR2 SVGEGT. V was clipped by 0 bases and J by 1 base, with 6 bases between them. This CDR3 region has 14 residues. For the CDR3, the DNA is TGTGCCAGCAGTTACTCGAAACAGAACACTGAAGCTTTCTTT. It is translated as CASSYSKQNTEAFF.

This clonotype was picked up a small number of times. For the CDR3, the DNA is TGCGCCAGCAGGACAGCCAGGGACGGTAAGAGTGAAAAACTGTTTTTT. Translated, it gives CASRTARDGKSEKLFF. The chain carries TRBV5-1 and TRBJ1-4; D might be TRBD1 (5 bases). Looked up from germline, CDR1 is SGHRS and CDR2 is YFSETQ. The CDR3 has 16 residues. Trimming removed 5 bases at V and 7 bases at J, with 21 bases between.

This clonotype was observed at least ten times. The chain recombines TRBV20-1 with TRBJ2-7; D not certain. Germline V gene sequence: CDR1 DFQATT, CDR2 SNEGSKA (reference sequence). The CDR3 length is 15 residues. The germline V and J ends were trimmed by 0 bases and 3 bases, with 15 bases remaining between them. As DNA, the CDR3 is TGCAGTGCTAGAGATCGGCTAGAGCCTCGCTACGAGCAGTACTTC. It codes for CSARDRLEPRYEQYF.

This clonotype has at least ten counts. This chain links TRBV7-9 with TRBJ1-5, with TRBD1 as a possible D gene (6 bases). CDR3 length: 15 amino acids. Germline CDR1 SEHNR, CDR2 FQNEAQ (reference sequence). V was shortened by 6 bases and J by 1 base, with 13 bases between the two germline ends. CDR3 in DNA: TGTGCCAGCAGTATAGGACAGATAAGCAATCAGCCCCAGCATTTT. As protein: CASSIGQISNQPQHF.

This clonotype was observed many times. This chain's CDR3 is CASSLPLAGADEQFF. CDR3 sequence (DNA): TGCGCCAGCAGCTTGCCGTTAGCGGGGGCGGATGAGCAGTTCTTC. J is TRBJ2-1 and V is TRBV5-1; 9 nucleotides align to TRBD2. Trimming cost V 1 base and J 8 bases; bases outside gene matches: 7. CDR1 is SGHRS and CDR2 is YFSETQ in the germline V gene. The CDR3 totals 15 residues.

This clonotype was found many times. This chain links TRBV20-1 with TRBJ1-1; maybe TRBD1 (5 bases). Germline CDR1 DFQATT, CDR2 SNEGSKA (reference sequence). The CDR3 covers 14 residues. Trimming removed 6 bases at V and 1 base at J, with 15 bases between. The CDR3 DNA sequence: TGCAGTGCGGATCACAGGCTCCCGAACACTGAAGCTTTCTTT. Its protein product is CSADHRLPNTEAFF.

This clonotype has only a few counts. The rearrangement uses TRBV12-3 or TRBV12-4 and TRBJ2-1, with 8 bases that match TRBD2. J lost 12 bases, V lost 3 bases, and 4 bases had no gene match. The CDR3 is 12 residues long. For the CDR3, the DNA is TGTGCCAGCAGTTTTGGCCGGGAGGGGCAGTTCTTC. Protein product: CASSFGREGQFF.

A few counts support this clonotype. The chain couples TRBV10-3 to TRBJ1-5; no reliable D call. Trimming left V 3 bases short and J 0 bases short, with 15 bases between. This CDR3 spans 17 amino acids. Per germline, CDR1 ENHRY and CDR2 SYGVKD. In DNA, the CDR3 is TGTGCCATCAGTGAAGATCTGTCGGGGTATAGCAATCAGCCCCAGCATTTT. Its translation is CAISEDLSGYSNQPQHF.

This clonotype was counted between two and nine times. V gene TRBV30 combines with J gene TRBJ2-7; the D is unclear. CDR3 length: 14 amino acids. Germline CDR1 and CDR2: GTSNPN and SVGIG (reference sequence). V was cut by 4 bases and J by 1 base, with 14 bases left in between. DNA for the CDR3: TGTGCCTGGATTGGACCCAGAGGATCCTACGAGCAGTACTTC. Residues: CAWIGPRGSYEQYF.

In its sample, this clonotype was seen many times. One end of the junction fails to match germline, which may point to a read error. The V call is TRBV20-1, the J call TRBJ1-1; D is possibly TRBD1 (5 bases). CDR1 DFQATT and CDR2 SNEGSKA come from the germline V gene (reference sequence). This CDR3 region has 11 residues. CDR3 DNA sequence: TGCAGTGCTAGAGCGACAGCTGACGCTTTCTTT. It yields the protein CSARATADAFF.

The chain links TRBV25-1 to TRBJ2-5; D is undetermined. Between the trimmed V and J ends, which lost 10 bases and 5 bases, there was a span of 11 bases. The CDR3 covers 11 residues. CDR1 and CDR2 from the germline V gene are MGHDK and SYGVNS. The CDR3 reads CATRLGETQYF. The CDR3 nucleotides are TGTGCCACCAGACTTGGGGAGACCCAGTACTTC.

The V gene is TRBV7-6, the J gene TRBJ1-1; D remains unclear. This CDR3 has 15 residues. V dropped 0 bases and J dropped 5 bases, with 13 bases sitting between them. Germline loops: CDR1 SGHVS, CDR2 FNYEAQ. Here the CDR3 reads CASSLALGVGTEAFF. CDR3 DNA: TGTGCCAGCAGCTTAGCGCTGGGCGTAGGGACTGAAGCTTTCTTT.

This clonotype has ten or more counts. The chain combines TRBV5-4 with TRBJ1-4, with 7 bases fitting TRBD1. This CDR3 spans 14 amino acids. Germline V gene data show CDR1 as SGHNT and CDR2 as YYREEE (reference sequence). Trimming at V came to 2 bases and at J to 6 bases, leaving 4 bases not matched to a gene. The CDR3 DNA follows: TGTGCCAGCAGCTTAAGGGGGCGGGATGAAAAACTGTTTTTT. It is translated as CASSLRGRDEKLFF.

This clonotype was counted between two and nine times. The chain employs TRBV19 and TRBJ2-2; D tentatively fits TRBD1 or TRBD2 (5 bases each). Germline values: CDR1 LNHDA, CDR2 SQIVND (reference sequence). V was clipped by 9 bases and J by 6 bases, with 11 bases between them. The CDR3 is made up of 12 amino acids. CDR3 nucleotides: TGTGCCAGCAAGATGGGGGCCGGGGAGCTGTTTTTT. This encodes CASKMGAGELFF.

This clonotype was found many times. J is TRBJ2-1 and V is TRBV12-3 or TRBV12-4; TRBD2 agrees at 9 bases. The CDR3 extends over 16 amino acids. V dropped 6 bases and J dropped 5; count of bases not matched to a gene: 11. The CDR3 coding sequence is TGTGCCAGCAGGCCCTCCTGGCGGGGGGGTCACAATGAGCAGTTCTTC. This sequence encodes CASRPSWRGGHNEQFF.

This clonotype was counted many times. The chain joins TRBV5-6 to TRBJ2-3, with 11 bases aligning to TRBD2. V dropped 4 bases and J dropped 5; count of bases not matched to a gene: 6. The CDR3 loop spans 15 amino acids. Germline V gene lookup returns CDR1 SGHDT and CDR2 YYEEEE. DNA of the CDR3: TGTGCCAGCAGCAACAGACTAGCGGGGTTAGATACGCAGTATTTT. Its translation: CASSNRLAGLDTQYF.

This clonotype has at least ten counts. The chain links TRBV27 to TRBJ1-2, with a tentative D call TRBD1 (5 bases). The CDR3 is 14 residues long. Germline assignment: CDR1 MNHEY and CDR2 SMNVEV (reference sequence). Trimming cost V 6 bases and J 7 bases, with 18 bases left between them. The CDR3 loop reads CASSRDAARGGYTF. In DNA, the CDR3 is TGTGCCAGCAGCCGGGACGCCGCCCGGGGTGGCTACACCTTC.

V usage is TRBV2 and J usage is TRBJ1-3; TRBD1 might be the D (6 bases). Germline V gives CDR1 SNHLY, CDR2 FYNNEI. The V and J ends lost 2 bases and 2 bases respectively, with 10 bases between them. There are 15 residues in the CDR3. CDR3 residues: CASSEIRDTGNTIYF. Here the CDR3 DNA reads TGTGCCAGCAGTGAAATTAGGGACACTGGAAACACCATATATTTT.

There are many counts of this clonotype. The gene calls are TRBV10-3 and TRBJ2-7; D is uncertain. V shed 7 bases and J shed 2 bases, with 21 bases lying between them. Per the germline V gene, CDR1 is ENHRY and CDR2 is SYGVKD. CDR3 size: 16 residues. The DNA of the CDR3 is TGTGCCATCACGCCGGACCACAGAGCAATACCCTACGAGCAGTACTTC. This sequence encodes CAITPDHRAIPYEQYF.

This clonotype showed up many times. The chain employs TRBV29-1 and TRBJ2-3; 8 bases map to TRBD2. V gave up 2 bases and J gave up 7 bases; unmatched junction bases: 5. The CDR3 sequence is 13 residues long. Germline V gives CDR1 SQVTM, CDR2 ANQGSEA. CDR3 nucleotides: TGCAGCGTTGAACCGGGGGGGCTAAATACGCAGTATTTT. Translation gives CSVEPGGLNTQYF.

This clonotype has a handful of counts. A junction boundary mismatches the germline segment, possibly from a read error. CDR3 residues: CASSPQTRETQYF. CDR3 DNA: TGTGCTAGCAGCCCTCAGACTAGGGAGACCCAGTACTTC. This sequence joins TRBV7-7 and TRBJ2-5; tentative D call: TRBD2 (6 bases). The CDR3 has 13 amino acids. CDR1 is SSHAT, CDR2 FNYEAQ, per germline (reference sequence). Full variable domain (remainder filled in from reference TRBV7-7 and TRBJ2-5): GAGVSQSPRYKVTKRGQDVTLRCDPISSHATLYWYQQALGQGPEFLTYFNYEAQPDKSGLPSDRFSAERPEGSISTLTIQRTEQRDSAMYRCASSPQTRETQYFGPGTRLLVL.

In this sample, this clonotype turned up a few times. The chain employs TRBV27 and TRBJ1-5, with D hard to call. The CDR3 spans 16 residues. In germline, CDR1 is MNHEY, CDR2 SMNVEV (reference sequence). V lost 1 base and J 0 bases, leaving 10 bases between the germline ends. CDR3 residues: CASSLFGGNSNQPQHF. The CDR3 DNA reads as TGTGCCAGCAGTTTATTCGGAGGGAATAGCAATCAGCCCCAGCATTTT.

This clonotype was seen a handful of times. This chain uses TRBV20-1 with TRBJ2-5, with 9 nucleotides matching TRBD2. Looked up from germline, CDR1 is DFQATT and CDR2 is SNEGSKA (reference sequence). CDR3 length equals 13 residues. Trimming removed 5 bases from V and 5 bases from J; junction bases left unmatched: 6. The CDR3 spells CSAPRGGLETQYF. The DNA for the CDR3 is TGCAGTGCTCCGCGGGGGGGGCTGGAGACCCAGTACTTC.

This clonotype has more than one count but fewer than ten. J is TRBJ2-7 and V is TRBV6-5, with D maybe TRBD1 (6 bases). The CDR3 loop spans 13 amino acids. Germline lookup yields CDR1 MNHEY and CDR2 SVGAGI. The V gene lost 6 bases and the J gene lost 3 bases, with 12 bases spanning the gap. CDR3: CASRRGHFYEQYF. In DNA form, the CDR3 reads TGTGCCAGCAGACGGGGACATTTCTACGAGCAGTACTTC.

This clonotype was seen many times. The genes are TRBV2 and TRBJ1-3; unclear D gene. Deletions cut 6 bases from V and 8 bases from J, with 23 bases between. From germline, CDR1 is SNHLY and CDR2 FYNNEI. This CDR3 is built from 16 residues. CDR3 bases: TGTGCCAGCAGCTATACAGTGACAATCACGGGATACACCATATATTTT. This codes for CASSYTVTITGYTIYF.